A selection of T cell receptor beta chains follows, all from one sample in a study of vaccination and CD4 T cells after COVID-19. TCRdb re-called the PCR reads through MiXCR, storing one row per CDR3 protein. The top ten clones hold around 5% of a sample with about 20,000 distinct CDR3 sequences, roughly 50% of them seen once. Their antigens are not known. The source material was CD4+ T cells from blood, cultured in vitro. Every receptor here comes from a human donor who had recovered from COVID-19. Each CDR3 is given with its conserved first and last residue. The D gene is left open where the match is weak. Clone size is not always given. Where it is, it says once, few, many or a class for expanded clones.

j_call v_call clone_size d_call cdr3_aa cdr3_nt
TRBJ2-7 TRBV5-4 few TRBD2 CASSLLLAGGLYEQYF TGTGCCAGCAGCTTATTACTAGCGGGAGGTCTGTACGAGCAGTACTTC
TRBJ2-3 TRBV2 few - CASSDWEATQYF TGTGCCAGCAGTGACTGGGAAGCTACGCAGTATTTT
TRBJ1-3 TRBV6-1 - - CASSEGWNGNTIYF TGTGCCAGCAGTGAAGGGTGGAATGGAAACACCATATATTTT
TRBJ1-3 TRBV7-3 few TRBD1 CASSPTGDSRIYF TGTGCCAGCAGCCCAACAGGGGACTCCCGGATATATTTT
TRBJ1-1 TRBV5-1 - - CASSLGSGVGTEAFF TGCGCCAGCAGCTTGGGGTCAGGGGTAGGGACTGAAGCTTTCTTT
TRBJ1-1 TRBV5-1 once - CASSLESPTEAFF TGCGCCAGCAGCTTGGAGAGTCCCACTGAAGCTTTCTTT
TRBJ1-2 TRBV20-1 large - CSAPDVLMGGYTF TGCAGTGCCCCCGACGTTCTCATGGGGGGCTACACCTTC
TRBJ1-1 TRBV10-3 - - CATAWDYRSTEAFF TGTGCCACCGCTTGGGACTATCGGAGCACTGAAGCTTTCTTT
TRBJ1-2 TRBV28 - TRBD1 CASSPGGTTNYGYTF TGTGCCAGCAGCCCAGGGGGGACAACTAACTATGGCTACACCTTC
TRBJ2-5 TRBV5-1 - TRBD2 CASSLARLAGETQYF TGCGCCAGCAGCTTGGCCAGGCTAGCGGGCGAGACCCAGTACTTC
TRBJ1-2 TRBV15 few - CATSRDQGSARGYTF TGTGCCACCAGCAGAGATCAAGGCTCGGCGAGGGGCTACACCTTC
TRBJ1-1 TRBV11-2 - - CASSLAQGRMAFF TGTGCCAGCAGCTTAGCACAGGGCAGGATGGCTTTCTTT
TRBJ1-1 TRBV10-3 - TRBD1 CAIRGVGQGAGEAFF TGTGCCATCAGGGGGGTAGGACAGGGCGCGGGTGAAGCTTTCTTT
TRBJ1-1 TRBV5-1 - - CASSFRVNTEAFF TGCGCCAGCAGCTTTAGGGTGAACACTGAAGCTTTCTTT
TRBJ2-1 TRBV7-9 once - CASSSPGAPSTKEQFF TGTGCCAGCAGCTCCCCGGGGGCCCCCTCCACAAAGGAGCAGTTCTTC
TRBJ1-2 TRBV30 - - CAWSVPGLGIYGYTF TGTGCCTGGAGTGTACCCGGGTTGGGAATCTATGGCTACACCTTC
TRBJ1-2 TRBV27 - - CASSLERGSFGYTF TGTGCCAGCAGTTTGGAGCGGGGCTCGTTCGGCTACACCTTC
TRBJ2-2 TRBV12-3/TRBV12-4 few - CASSSTGFRNTGELFF TGTGCCAGCAGTTCAACAGGGTTTAGAAACACCGGGGAGCTGTTTTTT